One sample yielded the 9 T cell receptor beta chains listed below, sequenced in a study of cytomegalovirus exposure and HLA in healthy donors listed by TCRdb under 2017. Libraries came from the immunoSEQ multiplex PCR assay. For the multiplex PCR, a mixture combining 60 forward primers for TCR Vbeta segments and 13 reverse primers for TCR Jbeta segments was used. The clones in this table, taken by TCRdb from immuneACCESS, are in-frame only. Not every clone is retained; where verified, under half of the shortfall comes from an unresolved V gene, and the cause of the rest is unknown. The sample profile shows approximately 200,000 clones; 80% to 85% of them were found once. Around 2% of the sample comes from the top ten. Sequenced input: PBMCs. The origin of the receptors is a young woman in good health and CMV-seropositive.

The V gene is TRBV7-6, the J gene TRBJ2-7; TRBD2 matches 12 bases. This CDR3 has 16 amino acids. CDR1 and CDR2 from the germline V gene are SGHVS and FNYEAQ. V lost 5 bases and J lost 3; bases outside the gene matches: 8. CDR3 loop: CASSLTSGGRNYEQYF. The CDR3 bases are TGTGCCAGCAGCCTAACTAGCGGGGGGCGGAACTACGAGCAGTACTTC.

This clone was picked up one time. V and J are TRBV4-2 and TRBJ2-1; possible D gene TRBD1, 6 bases. This CDR3 contains 15 residues. CDR1 LGHNA and CDR2 YNFKEQ come from the germline V gene. V lost 1 base, J lost 3 bases, and 10 bases lay in between. DNA of the CDR3: TGTGCCAGCAGCCAAGTTGCAGGGGACTACAATGAGCAGTTCTTC. Translating it yields CASSQVAGDYNEQFF.

The CDR3 nucleotides are TGTGCCAGCAGCTTAAGCGGGGCGTCTAGCACAGATACGCAGTATTTT. This gives the protein CASSLSGASSTDTQYF. V gene TRBV11-2 combines with J gene TRBJ2-3; TRBD2 matches at 7 bases. Trimming at V came to 2 bases and at J to 0 bases, leaving 5 bases not matched to a gene. Germline CDR1 reads SGHAT; CDR2 reads FQNNGV. CDR3 length equals 16 residues.

This clone was detected only once. The chain combines TRBV5-1 with TRBJ1-1, with 7 bases fitting TRBD1. The CDR3 sequence is 15 residues long. The trim removed 4 bases at V and 0 bases at J, leaving 6 bases unmatched. Germline V gene data show CDR1 as SGHRS and CDR2 as YFSETQ. CDR3 sequence: CASSVGQLMNTEAFF. CDR3 nucleotide sequence: TGCGCCAGCAGCGTGGGACAGCTCATGAACACTGAAGCTTTCTTT.

The gene calls are TRBV6-1 and TRBJ2-5; D is ambiguous. This CDR3 has 12 residues. Germline CDR1 is MNHNS and CDR2 is SASEGT. Trimming pared 11 bases from V and 1 base from J, leaving 11 bases between. The CDR3 protein is CALSEIQETQYF. Written as DNA, the CDR3 is TGTGCCCTAAGTGAGATCCAAGAGACCCAGTACTTC.

This clone was found once. V gene TRBV9 combines with J gene TRBJ2-3, with TRBD2 matching over 7 bases. This CDR3 is built from 16 residues. J gave up 2 bases and V 0 bases, and 6 bases lay outside the gene matches. Germline lookup yields CDR1 SGDLS and CDR2 YYNGEE. In DNA form, the CDR3 reads TGTGCCAGCAGCGTAGGACTAGCCCTAAACACAGATACGCAGTATTTT. Translated: CASSVGLALNTDTQYF.

This chain joins TRBV7-3 and TRBJ2-5, with 10 nucleotides matching TRBD2. Germline CDR1 is SGHTA and CDR2 is FQGTGA. Trimming removed 2 bases from V and 1 base from J; junction bases left unmatched: 13. This CDR3 is built from 19 residues. CDR3 nucleotide sequence: TGTGCCAGCAGCTTACGGGGCCGCCTAGCGGGGGCGCCCCAAGAGACCCAGTACTTC. Its translation is CASSLRGRLAGAPQETQYF.

This chain connects TRBV18 to TRBJ1-1, with D possibly matching TRBD1 (6 bases). The CDR3 has 15 residues. V lost 5 bases to trimming and J lost 3 bases, with 16 bases between them. The germline CDR1 and CDR2 sequences are KGHSH and LQKENI. CDR3 DNA: TGTGCCAGCTCATCTACCCCGGGACAAGACACTGAAGCTTTCTTT. Residues: CASSSTPGQDTEAFF.

The rearrangement links TRBV2 to TRBJ1-6; TRBD1 is a possible D gene (6 bases). Trimming removed 6 bases from V and 0 bases from J, with 9 bases in between. The CDR3 has 15 amino acids. Germline CDR1 is SNHLY and CDR2 is FYNNEI. The CDR3 protein is CASRPDSSYNSPLHF. Here the CDR3 DNA reads TGTGCCAGCAGACCGGACAGCTCCTATAATTCACCCCTCCACTTT.